The 9 T cell receptor beta chains given below trace back to one sample, sequenced in a study of identical twins. TCRdb ran MiXCR on the 5' RACE reads and lists one entry per CDR3 protein. This sample yields approximately 280,000 distinct CDR3 sequences, of which 8% to 9% are seen a single time; about 2.1% belongs to the top ten. Separately, the same data were catalogued under a study of yellow fever vaccine responses in identical twins.

Sequencing was done on a sample of memory (CD45RO+) T cells sorted from blood. The receptor source for this set is a woman under 30 in good health.

This clonotype occurred many times. The chain combines TRBV28 with TRBJ2-3; D not certain. Between the trimmed V and J ends, which lost 5 bases and 4 bases, there was a span of 16 bases. There are 15 residues in the CDR3. Per the germline V gene, CDR1 is MDHEN and CDR2 is SYDVKM. Here the CDR3 reads CASSPSGTGSDTQYF. Written as DNA, the CDR3 is TGTGCCAGCAGTCCGTCCGGAACCGGCTCAGATACGCAGTATTTT.

This clonotype showed up just a few times. The rearrangement links TRBV7-7 to TRBJ2-1; 12 nucleotides align to TRBD1. The V gene end was trimmed by 3 bases and the J gene end by 6 bases; junction bases not matched to a gene: 3. The germline V gene encodes CDR1 SSHAT and CDR2 FNYEAQ (reference sequence). The length of the CDR3 is 15 residues. The DNA of the CDR3 is TGTGCCAGCAGCTTGGGGACAGGGGGCTTCAATGAGCAGTTCTTC. Encoded protein: CASSLGTGGFNEQFF.

The CDR3 reads CAMGPGLGLTPEAFF. The CDR3 DNA sequence: TGTGCCATGGGCCCCGGGCTGGGACTAACACCTGAAGCTTTCTTT. The chain uses TRBV5-2 and TRBJ1-1; the D call of TRBD1 is as the table states it, not checked on the DNA. TRBV5-2 is recorded as a pseudogene. The CDR3 runs 15 residues.

There are a few counts of this clonotype. This rearrangement joins TRBV12-3 or TRBV12-4 to TRBJ2-7; perhaps TRBD2 as D (6 bases). The length of the CDR3 is 14 residues. V shed 0 bases and J shed 6 bases, with 12 bases lying between them. CDR3 protein: CASSLAGGTVEQYF. The DNA of the CDR3 is TGTGCCAGCAGTTTAGCGGGCGGGACGGTCGAGCAGTACTTC.

The J gene is TRBJ2-3, the V gene TRBV11-2; 9 bases agree with TRBD2. The V gene's germline CDR1 is SGHAT and CDR2 FQNNGV. The CDR3 sequence is 21 residues long. V dropped 1 base and J dropped 1; count of bases not matched to a gene: 18. Here the CDR3 DNA reads TGTGCCAGCAGCTTAGTGGGGTCTTTTACGGCGGGGGGGCCGGGCACAGATACGCAGTATTTT. Encoded protein: CASSLVGSFTAGGPGTDTQYF.

This clonotype was found many times. The rearrangement links TRBV5-1 to TRBJ1-2, with D hard to call. Germline loops: CDR1 SGHRS, CDR2 YFSETQ. This CDR3 comprises 13 residues. V lost 4 bases and J lost 4, with 11 bases in between. Written as DNA, the CDR3 is TGCGCCAGCAGCCCCGGGGAGGGCTATGGCTACACCTTC. It codes for CASSPGEGYGYTF.

CDR3 in amino acids: CASSFRQNTEAFF. The DNA of the CDR3 is TGTGCCAGCAGTTTTAGACAGAACACTGAAGCTTTCTTT. The genes are TRBV12-3 or TRBV12-4 and TRBJ1-1; D gene ambiguous. The CDR3 has 13 amino acids. With 3 bases removed from V and 1 base from J, the gap between germline ends came to 6 bases.

This clonotype has at least ten counts. The genes are TRBV7-2 and TRBJ2-3; 8 bases map to TRBD1. V trimming: 3 bases; J trimming: 4 bases; junction bases outside the gene matches: 12. The CDR3 length is 17 residues. Per the germline V gene, CDR1 is SGHTA and CDR2 is FQGNSA. In nucleotides, the CDR3 is TGTGCCAGCAGCTTGTTTTTAAGGACAGGGACACCAGATACGCAGTATTTT. Protein: CASSLFLRTGTPDTQYF. The full variable domain, in which reference TRBV7-2 and TRBJ2-3 provide the parts outside the CDR3, is GAGVSQSPSNKVTEKGKDVELRCDPISGHTALYWYRQSLGQGLEFLIYFQGNSAPDKSGLPSDRFSAERTGGSVSTLTIQRTQQEDSAVYLCASSLFLRTGTPDTQYFGPGTRLTVL.

This chain uses TRBV20-1 with TRBJ1-2; TRBD1 is a possible D gene (6 bases). V lost 3 bases to trimming and J lost 3 bases, with 8 bases between them. This CDR3 comprises 12 residues. Germline CDR1 DFQATT, CDR2 SNEGSKA (reference sequence). The CDR3 region is CSARRQDYGYTF. The DNA for the CDR3 is TGCAGTGCTAGGAGACAGGACTATGGCTACACCTTC.